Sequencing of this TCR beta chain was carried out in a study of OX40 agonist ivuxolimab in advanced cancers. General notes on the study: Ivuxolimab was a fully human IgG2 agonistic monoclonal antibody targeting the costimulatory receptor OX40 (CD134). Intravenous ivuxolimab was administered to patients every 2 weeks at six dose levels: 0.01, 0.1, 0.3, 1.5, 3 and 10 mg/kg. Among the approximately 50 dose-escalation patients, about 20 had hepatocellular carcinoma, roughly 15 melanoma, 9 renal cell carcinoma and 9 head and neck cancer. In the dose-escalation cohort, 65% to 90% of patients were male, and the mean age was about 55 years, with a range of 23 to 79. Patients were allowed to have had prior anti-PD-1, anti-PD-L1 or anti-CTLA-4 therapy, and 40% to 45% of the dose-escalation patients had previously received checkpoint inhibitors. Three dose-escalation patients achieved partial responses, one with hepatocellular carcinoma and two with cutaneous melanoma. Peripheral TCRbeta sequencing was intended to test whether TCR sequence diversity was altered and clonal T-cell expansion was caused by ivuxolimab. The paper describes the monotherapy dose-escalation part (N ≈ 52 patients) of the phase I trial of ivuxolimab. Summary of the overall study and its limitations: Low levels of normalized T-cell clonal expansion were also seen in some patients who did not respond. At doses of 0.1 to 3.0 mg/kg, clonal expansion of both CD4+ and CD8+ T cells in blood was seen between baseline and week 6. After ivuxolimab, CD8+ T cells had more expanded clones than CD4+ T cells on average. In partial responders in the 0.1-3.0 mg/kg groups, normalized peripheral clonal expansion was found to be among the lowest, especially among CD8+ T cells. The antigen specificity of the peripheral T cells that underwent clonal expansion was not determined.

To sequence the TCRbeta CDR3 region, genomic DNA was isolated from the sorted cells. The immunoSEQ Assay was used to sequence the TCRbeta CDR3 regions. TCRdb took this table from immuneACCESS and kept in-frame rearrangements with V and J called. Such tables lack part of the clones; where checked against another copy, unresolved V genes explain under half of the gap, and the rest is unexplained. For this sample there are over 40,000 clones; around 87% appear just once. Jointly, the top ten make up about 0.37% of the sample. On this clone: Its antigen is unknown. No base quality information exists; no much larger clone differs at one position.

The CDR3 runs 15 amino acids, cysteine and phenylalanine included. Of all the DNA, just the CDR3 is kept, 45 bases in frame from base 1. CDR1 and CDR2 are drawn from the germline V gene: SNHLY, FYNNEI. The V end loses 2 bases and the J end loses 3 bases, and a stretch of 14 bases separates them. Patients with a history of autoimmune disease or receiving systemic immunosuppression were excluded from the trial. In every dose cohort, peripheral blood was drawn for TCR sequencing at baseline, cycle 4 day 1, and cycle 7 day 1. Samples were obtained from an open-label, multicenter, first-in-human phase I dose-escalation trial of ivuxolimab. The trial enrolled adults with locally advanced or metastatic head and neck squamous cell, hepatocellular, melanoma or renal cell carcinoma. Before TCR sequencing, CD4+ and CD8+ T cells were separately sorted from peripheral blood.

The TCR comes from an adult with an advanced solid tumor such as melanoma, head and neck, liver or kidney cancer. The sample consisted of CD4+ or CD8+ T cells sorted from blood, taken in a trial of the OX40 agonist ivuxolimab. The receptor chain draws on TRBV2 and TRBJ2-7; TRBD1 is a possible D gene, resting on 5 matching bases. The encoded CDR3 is CASSEKEGHHYEQYF. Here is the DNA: TGTGCCAGCAGTGAAAAAGAAGGACACCACTACGAGCAGTACTTC.